This T cell receptor (beta chain) was recovered during a study of beta chain features in type 1 diabetes. Germline V gene lookup returns CDR1 SGHAT and CDR2 FQNNGV. V lost 5 bases and J lost 2, with 14 bases in between. There are 15 residues in the CDR3. Of the isolated RNA, all was reverse transcribed, and so the sequenced material was expressed TCRB transcripts. TCRdb keeps only in-frame clones here, not all; method: immunoSEQ multiplex PCR. The sample holds 600,000 or so clones, about an eighth seen once. The study's findings and limits: The VDJ junctions of type 1 diabetes patients carried fewer insertions and more deletions. The naive, central memory and Treg TCRB repertoires showed an apparent similarity that was greater among patients than among healthy donors. Within each of all four CD4+ subsets, Type 1 diabetes patients had TCRB CDR3s that were moderately but significantly shorter. For patients and controls alike, PCR might favor shorter templates to the same degree.

This clone has more than one count but fewer than ten. Its antigen is as yet unknown. Sampling consisted of one heparinised blood draw per donor, averaging about 116 mL. The specimen sequenced was naive CD4+ T cells from blood. This chain connects TRBV11-2 to TRBJ2-3; D uncertain. This receptor was obtained from a young man with type 1 diabetes. CDR3: CASSIRLGTTDTQYF. DNA of the CDR3: TGTGCCAGCAGCATCCGTTTAGGCACCACAGATACGCAGTATTTT.